This T cell receptor beta chain was identified during a study of cytomegalovirus exposure and HLA in healthy donors. Background on the study: The 95 to 150 validation repertoires used a platform that matched the one used for the 550 to 800 first-cohort repertoires, as a later analysis reported.

Trimming at V came to 0 bases and at J to 2 bases, leaving 2 bases not matched to a gene. Germline CDR1 is LGHNA and CDR2 is YNFKEQ. This CDR3 comprises 15 residues. As regards this clone: Its antigen is not known.

The donors were members of the roughly 120-subject validation cohort (separate from the approximately 730-subject first cohort). Findings of the study overall: The authors listed 150 to 200 TCR beta chains as cytomegalovirus-associated. While the bulk of TCR sequences proved rare, some public TCRs turned up in many donors.

Assay: immunoSEQ multiplex PCR; the TCRdb copy retains only in-frame clones and omits some. The sample consists of about 180,000 clones, roughly 86% of them appearing once. The genes are TRBV4-2 and TRBJ2-7; 9 bases fit TRBD1. Material for sequencing was PBMCs. This sequence originates from a man between 18 and 35 years old in good health and CMV-seropositive. The CDR3, as DNA: TGTGCCAGCAGCCAAGATTGGACAGGGGCCTACGAGCAGTACTTC. This codes for CASSQDWTGAYEQYF.